These 15 T cell receptor beta chains share one sample of origin, sequenced in a study of tissue T cells after allogeneic stem cell transplantation. The repertoire was sequenced with immunoSEQ multiplex PCR; TCRdb's copy has only in-frame clones and lacks some. The sample consists of 5,500 to 7,000 clones, 45% to 50% of them appearing once. Time point: mouse harvest day 7 after allogeneic transplant. The graft held 10^6 splenic CD5+ T cells and 10^7 T-cell-depleted bone marrow cells. Source material: gut tissue. These receptors originate from a female BALB/c mouse given C57BL/6 T cells with graft-versus-host disease after an allogeneic hematopoietic cell transplant.

A note on this clone: Gene names and germline refer to mouse. The CDR3 end lies 1 residue beyond the end of the read and is filled in from the germline J gene. The chain is built from TRBV26 and TRBJ1-2, with D possibly matching TRBD1 (6 bases). The CDR3 is 14 residues long. V was cut by 2 bases and J by 3 bases, with 10 bases left in between. Germline V lookup: CDR1 KGHPV, CDR2 FQNQEV (reference sequence). The CDR3 loop is CASSLGQGYSDYTF. The DNA read from the CDR3 is TGTGCCAGCAGTCTGGGGCAGGGGTACTCCGACTACACC.

On this clone itself: Germline and genes: mouse. The read ends 1 residue before the CDR3 terminus; that terminus is restored from the germline J gene. The chain links TRBV26 to TRBJ1-3; perhaps TRBD1 as D (5 bases). In germline, CDR1 is KGHPV, CDR2 FQNQEV (reference sequence). There are 13 residues in the CDR3. Trimming left V 4 bases short and J 2 bases short, with 6 bases between. CDR3: CASSRGAGNTLYF. The sequenced CDR3 bases are TGTGCCAGCAGTCGGGGGGCTGGAAATACGCTCTAT. Looking up the rest from reference TRBV26 and TRBJ1-3 gives the full variable domain: NSKVIQTPRYLVKGQGQKAKMRCIPEKGHPVVFWYQQNKNNEFKFLINFQNQEVLQQIDMTEKRFSAECPSNSPCSLEIQSSEAGDSALYLCASSRGAGNTLYFGEGSRLIVV.

This clone was picked up a small number of times. The listed genes are named as in mouse. The CDR3 end lies 1 residue beyond the end of the read and is filled in from the germline J gene. The gene calls are TRBV26 and TRBJ1-3; D may be TRBD1 (6 bases). Germline assignment: CDR1 KGHPV and CDR2 FQNQEV (reference sequence). Trimming left V 4 bases short and J 0 bases short, with 7 bases between. The CDR3 length is 14 residues. CDR3 amino acids: CASSRDNSGNTLYF. Partial CDR3 DNA: TGTGCCAGCAGTCGGGACAATTCTGGAAATACGCTCTAT.

For this clone: Genes and germline are mouse. The CDR3 extends 1 residue past the end of the read, so its final part is completed from the germline J gene. Other nucleotide sequences from this sample produce the same CDR3. The chain is built from TRBV13-1 and TRBJ2-7; TRBD2 matches at 8 bases. This CDR3 spans 14 amino acids. Trimming at V came to 1 base and at J to 8 bases, leaving 8 bases not matched to a gene. CDR1 NSHNY and CDR2 SYGAGN come from the germline V gene. CDR3 sequence reads: CASSDSGGVGQQYF. CDR3 DNA, as far as it was read: TGTGCCAGCAGTGATAGTGGGGGGGTGGGGCAACAGTAC.

Comments on this clone: Gene and germline names: mouse. Coverage ceases 1 residue before the CDR3 finishes, and the germline J gene fills in the end. This chain uses TRBV12-2 with TRBJ1-2; 7 bases are shared with TRBD1. The CDR3 sequence is 13 residues long. Trimming took 4 bases from V and 2 from J; bases not matched to a gene: 3. Germline values: CDR1 SGHLS, CDR2 HYDKME. The CDR3 protein is CASSRDSNSDYTF. The part of the CDR3 DNA that was read is TGTGCCAGCTCCCGGGACAGTAACTCCGACTACACC. Using reference TRBV12-2 and TRBJ1-2 for the parts outside the CDR3, the full variable domain is NSGVVQSPRYIIKGKGERSILKCIPISGHLSVAWYQQTQGQELKFFIQHYDKMERDKGNLPSRFSVQQFDDYHSEMNMSALELEDSAVYFCASSRDSNSDYTFGSGTRLLVI.

As concerns this clone: Mouse names are used for the genes. Read coverage stops 1 residue before the CDR3 terminus; the germline J gene supplies the remainder. This rearrangement joins TRBV13-3 to TRBJ1-1; 11 nucleotides match TRBD1. V dropped 0 bases and J dropped 2; count of bases not matched to a gene: 3. This CDR3 is built from 16 residues. Germline assignment: CDR1 NNHDY and CDR2 SYVADS. The CDR3 sequence is CASSDARTGGNTEVFF. The sequenced part of the CDR3 DNA is TGTGCCAGCAGTGATGCACGGACAGGGGGCAACACAGAAGTCTTC.

With respect to this clone: The germline and genes are mouse ones. The read halts 1 residue ahead of the CDR3 end, with the missing end drawn from the germline J gene. The V gene is TRBV19, the J gene TRBJ2-3, with 9 bases aligning to TRBD2. With V trimmed by 1 base and J by 2 bases, 8 bases remained unmatched. From germline, CDR1 is FNHDT and CDR2 SITEND (reference sequence). This CDR3 has 17 amino acids. CDR3 bases read: TGTGCCAGCAGTATAAGCTGGGGGGGGCGCGATGCAGAAACGCTGTAT. Its protein product is CASSISWGGRDAETLY. The whole CDR3 is CASSISWGGRDAETLYF.

As concerns this clone: Genes and germline are mouse. The read is 1 residue too short to cover the CDR3 end, so that end is filled in from the germline J gene. The V call is TRBV13-3, the J call TRBJ1-6; no clear D. TRBJ1-6 is reported as an ORF; its role is uncertain. Germline V CDR1 and CDR2: NNHDY, SYVADS. Trimming took 0 bases from V and 7 from J, leaving 2 bases between them. There are 12 residues in the CDR3. The CDR3 protein is CASSDGNSPLYF. The sequenced part of the CDR3 DNA is TGTGCCAGCAGTGATGGGAATTCGCCCCTCTAC.

Turning to this clone: Gene names and germline refer to mouse. Read sequence stops 1 residue before the CDR3 end, and the germline J gene provides the missing end. V gene TRBV26 combines with J gene TRBJ1-3; D is possibly TRBD1 (6 bases). CDR1 and CDR2 (germline): KGHPV, FQNQEV (reference sequence). The CDR3 extends over 15 amino acids. Deletions cut 3 bases from V and 0 bases from J, with 9 bases between. CDR3 DNA, as far as it was read: TGTGCCAGCAGTCTTGGGGGCTATTCTGGAAATACGCTCTAT. Amino acids: CASSLGGYSGNTLY. The whole CDR3 sequence is CASSLGGYSGNTLYF.

This clone occurred a few times. Gene names denote mouse genes. From the germline J gene comes the end of the CDR3, since the read stops 1 residue before it. V gene TRBV3 combines with J gene TRBJ2-1; D is unclear. The CDR3 length is 13 residues. Germline CDR1 reads SNHLY; CDR2 reads FYNGKV (reference sequence). V lost 1 base, J lost 3 bases, and 4 bases lay in between. This chain's CDR3 is CASSLDSYAEQFF. CDR3 DNA (partial): TGTGCCAGCAGCTTAGACAGCTATGCTGAGCAGTTC.

The table lists this clone with a few counts. Here the gene names and germline are mouse. The CDR3 is cut off 1 residue early in the read; its end comes from the germline J gene. V gene TRBV26 combines with J gene TRBJ2-7; perhaps D is TRBD1 or TRBD2 (5 bases each). CDR1 KGHPV and CDR2 FQNQEV come from the germline V gene (reference sequence). Trimming took off 0 bases at V and 6 bases at J, with 12 bases between the two ends. The CDR3 has 14 amino acids. CDR3: CASSLSQGGAEQYF. The sequenced CDR3 bases are TGTGCCAGCAGTCTGTCTCAGGGAGGGGCTGAACAGTAC.

This clone was observed a single time. Each gene name is a mouse one. Read sequence stops 1 residue before the CDR3 end, and the germline J gene provides the missing end. The same CDR3 is also encoded by other DNA sequences in this sample. The chain couples TRBV23 to TRBJ2-7. In germline, CDR1 is KGHTA, CDR2 FQNQQP. The length of the CDR3 is 15 residues. CDR3 DNA, as far as it was read: TGCTCTAGCAGTCCCCGGTCGGGGAGCTCCTATGAACAGTAC. This gives the protein CSSSPRSGSSYEQY. The entire CDR3 protein reads CSSSPRSGSSYEQYF.

This clone was detected a few times. Gene names refer to mouse genes. The DNA ends 1 residue before the CDR3 does, and the rest of the CDR3 is filled in from the germline J gene. V is TRBV26 and J is TRBJ2-5; D is perhaps TRBD1 (5 bases). This CDR3 is built from 13 residues. CDR1 KGHPV and CDR2 FQNQEV come from the germline V gene (reference sequence). V lost 3 bases and J lost 2, with 6 bases in between. The sequenced part of the CDR3 DNA is TGTGCCAGCAGTCTCAGGGCCCAAGACACCCAGTAC. This sequence encodes CASSLRAQDTQY. The full CDR3 is CASSLRAQDTQYF. Supplemented by reference TRBV26 and TRBJ2-5, the full variable domain reads NSKVIQTPRYLVKGQGQKAKMRCIPEKGHPVVFWYQQNKNNEFKFLINFQNQEVLQQIDMTEKRFSAECPSNSPCSLEIQSSEAGDSALYLCASSLRAQDTQYFGPGTRLLVL.

This clone was detected only once. Genes here carry mouse names. CDR3 DNA (partial): TGTGCCAGCAGTGATTGGGGGGGGGACGCCACCGGGCAGCTCTAC. It translates to CASSDWGGDATGQLY. The CDR3, in full, reads CASSDWGGDATGQLYF. The chain is built from TRBV13-3 and TRBJ2-2, with 8 bases matching TRBD2. With the read ending 1 residue before the CDR3 end, the germline J gene is used to fill in that end. The CDR3 spans 16 residues. J gave up 4 bases and V 1 base, and 6 bases lay outside the gene matches. Germline V lookup: CDR1 NNHDY, CDR2 SYVADS.

Comment on this clone: The gene symbols are mouse symbols. The observed sequence ends 1 residue before the CDR3 terminus, with the missing tail filled in from the germline J gene. V is TRBV3 and J is TRBJ1-4, with D possibly TRBD1 on 5 matching bases. With 4 bases removed from V and 0 bases from J, the gap between germline ends came to 6 bases. Germline V gene sequence: CDR1 SNHLY, CDR2 FYNGKV (reference sequence). This CDR3 comprises 14 residues. The CDR3 reads CASSSGFSNERLFF. The covered CDR3 bases are TGTGCCAGCAGCTCAGGGTTTTCCAACGAAAGATTATTT. The whole variable domain, remainder taken from reference TRBV3 and TRBJ1-4, is GPKVLQIPSHQIIDMGQMVTLNCDPVSNHLYFYWYKQILGQQMEFLVNFYNGKVMEKSKLFKDQFSVERPDGSYFTLKIQPTALEDSAVYFCASSSGFSNERLFFGHGTKLSVL.